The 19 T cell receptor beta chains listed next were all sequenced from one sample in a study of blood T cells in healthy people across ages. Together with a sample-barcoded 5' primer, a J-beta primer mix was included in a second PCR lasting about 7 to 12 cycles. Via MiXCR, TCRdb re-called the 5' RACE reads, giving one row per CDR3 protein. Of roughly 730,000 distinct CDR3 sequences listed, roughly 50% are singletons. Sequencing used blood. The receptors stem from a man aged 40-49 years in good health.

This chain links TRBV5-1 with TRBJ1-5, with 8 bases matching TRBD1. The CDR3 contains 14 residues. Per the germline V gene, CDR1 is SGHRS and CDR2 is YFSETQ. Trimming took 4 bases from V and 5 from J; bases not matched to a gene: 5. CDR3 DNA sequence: TGCGCCAGCAGCGTCGGGACAGGCGATCAGCCCCAGCATTTT. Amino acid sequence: CASSVGTGDQPQHF.

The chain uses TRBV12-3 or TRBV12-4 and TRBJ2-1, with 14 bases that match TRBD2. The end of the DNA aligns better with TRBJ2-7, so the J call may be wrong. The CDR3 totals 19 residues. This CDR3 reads CASSTYHPGLAGDTYEQYF. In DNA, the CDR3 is TGTGCCAGCAGTACATATCATCCGGGACTAGCGGGAGATACGTACGAGCAGTACTTC.

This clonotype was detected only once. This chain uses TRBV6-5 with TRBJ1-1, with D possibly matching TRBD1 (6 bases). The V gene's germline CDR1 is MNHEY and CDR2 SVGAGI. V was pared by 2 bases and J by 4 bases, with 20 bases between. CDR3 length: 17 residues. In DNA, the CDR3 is TGTGCCAGCAGTTACCCGTCGGGGGGTCGGGGGGCCACTGAAGCTTTCTTT. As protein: CASSYPSGGRGATEAFF.

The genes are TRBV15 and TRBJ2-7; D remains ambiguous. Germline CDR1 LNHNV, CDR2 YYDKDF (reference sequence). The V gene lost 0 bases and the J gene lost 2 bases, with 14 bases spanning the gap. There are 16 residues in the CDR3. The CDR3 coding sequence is TGTGCCACCAGCAGAGATAGGACGTCTTTTACCTACGAGCAGTACTTC. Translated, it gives CATSRDRTSFTYEQYF.

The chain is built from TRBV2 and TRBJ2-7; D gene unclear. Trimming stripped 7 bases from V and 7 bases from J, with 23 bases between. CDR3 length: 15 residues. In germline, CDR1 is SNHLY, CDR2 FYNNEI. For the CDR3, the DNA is TGTGCCAGCACCGTTCGGAGACTCGCCCGAAAGGAGCAGTACTTC. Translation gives CASTVRRLARKEQYF. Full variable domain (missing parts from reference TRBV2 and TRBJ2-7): EPEVTQTPSHQVTQMGQEVILRCVPISNHLYFYWYRQILGQKVEFLVSFYNNEISEKSEIFDDQFSVERPDGSNFTLKIRSTKLEDSAMYFCASTVRRLARKEQYFGPGTRLTVT.

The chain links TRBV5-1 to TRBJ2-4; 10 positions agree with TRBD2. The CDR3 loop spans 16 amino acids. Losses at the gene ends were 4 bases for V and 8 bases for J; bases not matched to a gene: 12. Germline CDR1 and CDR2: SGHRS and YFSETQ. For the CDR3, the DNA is TGCGCCAGCAGCCCCGGACTAGCGGTAGGGGGATACATTCAGTACTTC. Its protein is CASSPGLAVGGYIQYF. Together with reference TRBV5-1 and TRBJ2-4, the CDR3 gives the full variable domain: KAGVTQTPRYLIKTRGQQVTLSCSPISGHRSVSWYQQTPGQGLQFLFEYFSETQRNKGNFPGRFSGRQFSNSRSEMNVSTLELGDSALYLCASSPGLAVGGYIQYFGAGTRLSVL.

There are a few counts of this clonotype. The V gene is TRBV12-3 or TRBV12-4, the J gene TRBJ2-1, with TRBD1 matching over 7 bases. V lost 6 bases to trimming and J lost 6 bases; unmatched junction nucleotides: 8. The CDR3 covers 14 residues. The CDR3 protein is CASRHRGEFNEQFF. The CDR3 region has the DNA TGTGCCAGCAGGCACAGGGGTGAGTTCAATGAGCAGTTCTTC.

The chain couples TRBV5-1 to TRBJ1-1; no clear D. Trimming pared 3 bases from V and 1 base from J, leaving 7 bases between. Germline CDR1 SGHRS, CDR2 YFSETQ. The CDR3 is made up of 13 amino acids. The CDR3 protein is CASSYGPNTEAFF. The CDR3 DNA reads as TGCGCCAGCAGCTATGGCCCGAACACTGAAGCTTTCTTT. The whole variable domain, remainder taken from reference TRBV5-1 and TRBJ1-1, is KAGVTQTPRYLIKTRGQQVTLSCSPISGHRSVSWYQQTPGQGLQFLFEYFSETQRNKGNFPGRFSGRQFSNSRSEMNVSTLELGDSALYLCASSYGPNTEAFFGQGTRLTVV.

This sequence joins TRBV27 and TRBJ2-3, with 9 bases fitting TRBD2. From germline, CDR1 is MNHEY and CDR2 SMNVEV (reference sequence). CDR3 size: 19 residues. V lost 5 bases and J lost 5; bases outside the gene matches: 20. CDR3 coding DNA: TGTGCCAGCAGTCTGTCCCCACTCCAGGCGGGAGGGGCAGGAGATACGCAGTATTTT. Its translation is CASSLSPLQAGGAGDTQYF.

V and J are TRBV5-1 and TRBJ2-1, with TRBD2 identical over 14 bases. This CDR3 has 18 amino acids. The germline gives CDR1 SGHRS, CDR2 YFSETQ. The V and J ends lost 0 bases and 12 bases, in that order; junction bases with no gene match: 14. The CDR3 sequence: CASSLEGLAGDSPIGQFF. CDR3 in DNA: TGCGCCAGCAGCTTGGAGGGACTAGCGGGAGACAGTCCAATCGGGCAGTTCTTC.

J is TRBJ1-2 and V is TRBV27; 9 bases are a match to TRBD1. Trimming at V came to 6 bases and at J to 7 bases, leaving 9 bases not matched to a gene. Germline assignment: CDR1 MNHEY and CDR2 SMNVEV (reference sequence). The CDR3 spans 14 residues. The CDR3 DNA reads TGTGCCAGCAGCACCCGACAGGGGGTCGGTGGCTACACCTTC. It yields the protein CASSTRQGVGGYTF.

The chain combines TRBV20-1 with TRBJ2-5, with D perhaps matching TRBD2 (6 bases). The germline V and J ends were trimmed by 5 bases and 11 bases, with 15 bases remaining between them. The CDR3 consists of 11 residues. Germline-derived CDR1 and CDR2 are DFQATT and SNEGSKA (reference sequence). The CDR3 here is CSAGTQNEQYF. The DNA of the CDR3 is TGCAGTGCTGGGACTCAGAATGAGCAGTACTTC.

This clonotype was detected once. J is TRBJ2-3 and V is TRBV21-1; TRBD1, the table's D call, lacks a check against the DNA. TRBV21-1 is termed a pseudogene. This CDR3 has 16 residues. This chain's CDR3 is CATAREGAGVRDTQYF. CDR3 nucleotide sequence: TGTGCCACCGCCAGAGAGGGGGCCGGGGTTCGGGATACGCAGTATTTT.

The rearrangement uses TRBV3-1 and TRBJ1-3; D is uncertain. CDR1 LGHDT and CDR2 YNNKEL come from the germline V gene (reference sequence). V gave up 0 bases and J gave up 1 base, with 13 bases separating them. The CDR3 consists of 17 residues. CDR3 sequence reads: CASSQDPHSASGNTIYF. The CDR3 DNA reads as TGTGCCAGCAGCCAAGATCCCCATAGTGCTTCTGGAAACACCATATATTTT.

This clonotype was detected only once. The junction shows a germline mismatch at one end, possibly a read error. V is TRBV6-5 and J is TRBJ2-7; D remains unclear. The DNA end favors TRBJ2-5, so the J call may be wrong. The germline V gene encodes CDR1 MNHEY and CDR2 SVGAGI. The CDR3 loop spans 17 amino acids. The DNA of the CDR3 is TGTGCCTGCAGTTACTTCATTTCGGCCTTCAGTAGAGAGACCCAGTACTTC. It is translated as CACSYFISAFSRETQYF.

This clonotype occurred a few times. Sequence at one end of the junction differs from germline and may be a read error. The CDR3 sequence: CASSQSGGREIQYF. CDR3 nucleotide sequence: TGTGCCAGCAGCCAATCCGGGGGGCGGGAGATCCAGTACTTC. The V call is TRBV3-1, the J call TRBJ2-5; tentative D call: TRBD2 (7 bases). From germline, CDR1 is LGHDT and CDR2 YNNKEL (reference sequence). The CDR3 is 14 residues long.

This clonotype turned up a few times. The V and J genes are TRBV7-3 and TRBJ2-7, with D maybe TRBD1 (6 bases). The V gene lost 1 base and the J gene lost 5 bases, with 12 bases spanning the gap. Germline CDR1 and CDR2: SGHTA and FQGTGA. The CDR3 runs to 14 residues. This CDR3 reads CASSLRGEGDEQYF. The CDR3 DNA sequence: TGTGCCAGCAGCTTAAGGGGCGAGGGGGACGAGCAGTACTTC.

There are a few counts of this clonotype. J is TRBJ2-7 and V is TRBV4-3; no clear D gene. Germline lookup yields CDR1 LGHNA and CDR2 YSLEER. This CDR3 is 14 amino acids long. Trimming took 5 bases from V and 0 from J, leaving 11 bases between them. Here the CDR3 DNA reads TGCGCCAGCAGCGGCGGCATGACCTCCTACGAGCAGTACTTC. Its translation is CASSGGMTSYEQYF.

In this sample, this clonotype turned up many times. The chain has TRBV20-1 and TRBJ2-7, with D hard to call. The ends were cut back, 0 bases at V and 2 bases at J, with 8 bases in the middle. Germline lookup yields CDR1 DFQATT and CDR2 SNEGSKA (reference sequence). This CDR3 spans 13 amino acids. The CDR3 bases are TGCAGTGCTAGAGAGGGCGGAACCTACGAGCAGTACTTC. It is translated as CSAREGGTYEQYF.